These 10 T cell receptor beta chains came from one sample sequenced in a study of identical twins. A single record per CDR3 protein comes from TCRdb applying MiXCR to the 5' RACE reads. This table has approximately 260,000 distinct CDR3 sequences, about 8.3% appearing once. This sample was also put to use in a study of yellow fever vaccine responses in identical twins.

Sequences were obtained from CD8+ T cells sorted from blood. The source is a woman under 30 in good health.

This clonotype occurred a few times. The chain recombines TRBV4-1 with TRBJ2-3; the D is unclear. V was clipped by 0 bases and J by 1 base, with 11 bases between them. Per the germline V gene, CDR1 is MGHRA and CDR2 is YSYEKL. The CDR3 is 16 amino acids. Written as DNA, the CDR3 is TGCGCCAGCAGCCAAGAGCCCGGACGGGGCACAGATACGCAGTATTTT. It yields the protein CASSQEPGRGTDTQYF.

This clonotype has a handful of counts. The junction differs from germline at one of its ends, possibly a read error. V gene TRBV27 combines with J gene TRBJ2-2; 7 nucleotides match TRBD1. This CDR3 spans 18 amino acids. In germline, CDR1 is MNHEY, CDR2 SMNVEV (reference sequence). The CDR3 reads CASSLSTGSHLNTGELFF. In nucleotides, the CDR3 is TGTGCCAGCAGTCTATCGACAGGGAGTCATCTTAACACCGGGGAGCTGTTTTTT.

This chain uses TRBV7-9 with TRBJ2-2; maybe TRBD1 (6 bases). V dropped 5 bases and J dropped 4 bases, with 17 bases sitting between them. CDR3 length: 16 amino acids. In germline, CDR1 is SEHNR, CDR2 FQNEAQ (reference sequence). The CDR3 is CASSPPTGQSTGELFF. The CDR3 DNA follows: TGTGCCAGCAGCCCCCCCACCGGACAGTCCACCGGGGAGCTGTTTTTT.

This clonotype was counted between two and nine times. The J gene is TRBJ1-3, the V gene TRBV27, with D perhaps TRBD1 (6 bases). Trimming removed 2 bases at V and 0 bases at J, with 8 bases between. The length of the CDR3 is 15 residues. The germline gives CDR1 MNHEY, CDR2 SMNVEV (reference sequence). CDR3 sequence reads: CASSLQGNSGNTIYF. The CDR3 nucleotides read TGTGCCAGCAGTTTACAGGGGAACTCTGGAAACACCATATATTTT.

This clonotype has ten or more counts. The CDR3 spells CASTLDVGSNQPQHF. The CDR3 DNA reads TGTGCCAGCACCCTGGATGTCGGGAGCAATCAGCCCCAGCATTTT. The chain joins TRBV7-9 to TRBJ1-5; no clear D. CDR3 length: 15 amino acids. Trimming pared 7 bases from V and 1 base from J, leaving 14 bases between. Germline loops: CDR1 SEHNR, CDR2 FQNEAQ (reference sequence).

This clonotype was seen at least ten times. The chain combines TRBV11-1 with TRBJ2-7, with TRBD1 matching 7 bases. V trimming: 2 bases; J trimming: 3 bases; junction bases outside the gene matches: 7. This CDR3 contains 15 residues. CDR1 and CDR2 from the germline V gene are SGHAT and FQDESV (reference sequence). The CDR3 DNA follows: TGTGCCAGCAGCTTATACAGGGGTTATGGCTACGAGCAGTACTTC. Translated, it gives CASSLYRGYGYEQYF.

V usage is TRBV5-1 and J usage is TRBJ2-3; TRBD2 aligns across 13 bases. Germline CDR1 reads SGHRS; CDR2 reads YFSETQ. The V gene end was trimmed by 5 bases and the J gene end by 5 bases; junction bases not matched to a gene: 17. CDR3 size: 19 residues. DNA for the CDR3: TGCGCCAGCAGTCTCCCGGGGCCTACTAGCGGGGGGGCCGTAGATACGCAGTATTTT. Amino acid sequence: CASSLPGPTSGGAVDTQYF.

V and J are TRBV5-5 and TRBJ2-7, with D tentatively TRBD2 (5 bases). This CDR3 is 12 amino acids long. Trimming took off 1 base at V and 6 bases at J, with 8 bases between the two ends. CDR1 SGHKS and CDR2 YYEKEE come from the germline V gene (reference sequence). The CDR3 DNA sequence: TGTGCCAGCAGCTTGCCGGGGTTCGAGCAGTACTTC. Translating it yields CASSLPGFEQYF.

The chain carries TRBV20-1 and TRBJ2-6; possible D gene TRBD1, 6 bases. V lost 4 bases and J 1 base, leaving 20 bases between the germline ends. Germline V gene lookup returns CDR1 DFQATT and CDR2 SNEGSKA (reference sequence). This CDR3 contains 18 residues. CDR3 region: CSATSGLTGRSGANVLTF. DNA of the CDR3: TGCAGTGCTACCTCGGGGTTGACAGGACGATCTGGGGCCAACGTCCTGACTTTC.

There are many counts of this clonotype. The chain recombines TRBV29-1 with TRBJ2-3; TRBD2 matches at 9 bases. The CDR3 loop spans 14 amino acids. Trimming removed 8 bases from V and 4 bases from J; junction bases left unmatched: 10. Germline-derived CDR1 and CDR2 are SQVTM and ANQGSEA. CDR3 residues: CSPLRTSDPDTQYF. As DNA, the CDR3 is TGCAGCCCTCTAAGGACTAGCGACCCAGATACGCAGTATTTT.